This TCR beta chain was sequenced during a study of Graves' ophthalmopathy and Graves' hyperthyroidism. Regarding this clonotype: Its antigen is unidentified. The junction does not match germline at one end; this may be a read error.

Overall study results and limits: Most clonotypes expanded in thyroid above 0.001 frequency were present in blood too.

Transcripts of RNA were the source for amplifying TCR beta CDR3 regions. Scientists carried out first-round RT-PCR using HTBI primers and then a second-round multiplex PCR. MiXCR, applied by TCRdb to the multiplex PCR reads, yields one record per CDR3 protein. The table shows around 1.1 million distinct CDR3 sequences, with about two fifths occurring only once. Germline lookup yields CDR1 MDHEN and CDR2 SYDVKM. CDR3 length: 13 amino acids. Patients in the hyperthyroidism group, adults aged 18 to 65, were newly diagnosed, under 2 months' duration. This receptor was identified in an adult man with Graves' hyperthyroidism. The sequencing input was peripheral blood or thyroid tissue (not recorded which). The gene calls are TRBV28 and TRBJ1-2; TRBD1 is a possible D gene (6 bases). This chain's CDR3 is CASSYRVIYGHTF. CDR3 sequence (DNA): TGTGCCAGCAGTTACAGGGTCATCTATGGCCACACCTTC.